These 10 T cell receptor beta chains share one sample of origin, sequenced in a study of blood T cells in healthy people across ages. Through a sample-barcoded 5' primer and a J-beta primer mix, a second PCR was run for about 6 to 11 cycles. TCRdb re-called the 5' RACE reads with MiXCR, one entry per CDR3 protein. Altogether 1.5 million to 2 million distinct CDR3 sequences are present, around 35% being singletons, with the ten largest covering about 11%. The sequencing input was blood. The receptors come from a young woman in good health.

This CDR3 is CASSSRLGHEQYF. In nucleotides, the CDR3 is TGTGCCAGCAGTTCACGACTAGGCCACGAGCAGTACTTC. The chain couples TRBV27 to TRBJ2-1, with D perhaps matching TRBD2 (6 bases). The J call may not be correct, given that the DNA end is closer to TRBJ2-7. The CDR3 loop spans 13 amino acids. The germline CDR1 and CDR2 sequences are MNHEY and SMNVEV (reference sequence).

The chain is built from TRBV12-3 or TRBV12-4 and TRBJ1-3; no clear D gene. V gave up 6 bases and J gave up 0 bases, with 12 bases separating them. This CDR3 region has 15 residues. The CDR3 loop is CASSPYSLSGNTIYF. For the CDR3, the DNA is TGTGCCAGCAGCCCGTACAGCCTCTCTGGAAACACCATATATTTT.

With regard to this clonotype: Being one base from a much bigger clone, this may be a read error. The conserved closing phenylalanine or tryptophan is absent in this CDR3, likely reflecting a read error. V usage is TRBV4-2 and J usage is TRBJ2-5, with TRBD2 identical over 16 bases. Trimming cost V 3 bases and J 5 bases; bases outside gene matches: 6. The CDR3 loop spans 17 amino acids. Germline CDR1 is LGHNA and CDR2 is YNFKEQ. DNA for the CDR3: TGTGCCAGCAGCCAGCCCGGGACTAGCGGGGGGGCGGAGACCCAGTACCTC. Residues: CASSQPGTSGGAETQYL.

The chain has TRBV3-1 and TRBJ2-1; D is unresolved. Trimming took 4 bases from V and 9 from J, leaving 13 bases between them. The CDR3 contains 13 residues. The germline V gene has CDR1 LGHDT and CDR2 YNNKEL (reference sequence). This chain's CDR3 is CASSRATLFEQFF. The CDR3, as DNA: TGTGCCAGCAGCCGAGCGACACTATTTGAGCAGTTCTTC.

This clonotype has more than one count but fewer than ten. Possible read error: a much larger clone is one base away. The chain joins TRBV4-1 to TRBJ2-5; 11 bases are shared with TRBD1. Germline V gene lookup returns CDR1 MGHRA and CDR2 YSYEKL. Trimming removed 3 bases from V and 11 bases from J; junction bases left unmatched: 11. The CDR3 length is 15 residues. CDR3 in DNA: TGCGCCAGCAGCCATCCGGGACAGGGGGTGTACGGGCAGTACTTC. Protein product: CASSHPGQGVYGQYF.

The rearrangement links TRBV28 to TRBJ2-1; 9 bases agree with TRBD1. Germline V gene data show CDR1 as MDHEN and CDR2 as SYDVKM. The CDR3 loop spans 15 amino acids. The V gene end was trimmed by 4 bases and the J gene end by 5 bases; junction bases not matched to a gene: 6. The CDR3 region has the DNA TGTGCCAGCAGTTCCCGGGACAGGGTCCACAATGAGCAGTTCTTC. Translating it yields CASSSRDRVHNEQFF.

This clonotype was seen a few times. This rearrangement joins TRBV28 to TRBJ1-2; D gene ambiguous. Trimming shortened V by 3 bases and J by 8 bases, and 10 bases separated the two germline ends. The CDR3 is made up of 12 amino acids. The V gene's germline CDR1 is MDHEN and CDR2 SYDVKM. The DNA of the CDR3 is TGTGCCAGCAGTTTTGACTTTATCGGCTACACCTTC. Its translation is CASSFDFIGYTF.

This clonotype showed up just a few times. The chain has TRBV20-1 and TRBJ2-7; 9 nucleotides align to TRBD2. The DNA end is a closer match to TRBJ2-5, so the J assignment may be wrong. Looked up from germline, CDR1 is DFQATT and CDR2 is SNEGSKA (reference sequence). The CDR3 sequence is 15 residues long. The CDR3 reads CSASKTGLARETQYF. The CDR3 coding sequence is TGCAGTGCTAGTAAGACGGGACTAGCCAGGGAGACCCAGTACTTC.

The chain has TRBV7-6 and TRBJ2-7; 7 bases line up with TRBD2. V gave up 8 bases and J gave up 2 bases; unmatched junction bases: 18. CDR1 is SGHVS, CDR2 FNYEAQ, per germline. CDR3 length equals 17 residues. For the CDR3, the DNA is TGTGCCAGCGCGTCTGGGAAAGCGGGACCTCTAACCTACGAGCAGTACTTC. Protein sequence: CASASGKAGPLTYEQYF.

This clonotype has only a few counts. The chain uses TRBV14 and TRBJ2-1; no firm D call. Trimming cost V 4 bases and J 8 bases, with 9 bases left between them. Per germline, CDR1 SGHDN and CDR2 FVKESK. CDR3 size: 12 residues. CDR3 in amino acids: CASSLSPHEQFF. DNA for the CDR3: TGTGCCAGCAGCCTCTCTCCGCATGAGCAGTTCTTC.